The 4 T cell receptor beta chains listed next were all sequenced from one sample in a study of shared clonotypes between healthy human individuals. Assay: immunoSEQ multiplex PCR; the TCRdb copy retains only in-frame clones and omits some. This sample has around 100,000 clones, with under 70% found just once. Sequences were obtained from memory CD8+ T cells sorted from blood. Subset defined: CD45RO+ cells pooled with CCR7-negative TemRA cells. These TCRs come from a woman in her twenties or thirties in good health.

This clone turned up a few times. V and J are TRBV7-9 and TRBJ2-3; possibly TRBD1 for D (6 bases). V gave up 5 bases and J gave up 4 bases, with 19 bases separating them. This CDR3 is 16 amino acids long. Germline CDR1 SEHNR, CDR2 FQNEAQ (reference sequence). This chain's CDR3 is CASSLQEGRGSDTQYF. The CDR3 DNA follows: TGTGCCAGCAGCCTGCAAGAAGGCAGGGGATCAGATACGCAGTATTTT.

The gene calls are TRBV28 and TRBJ2-7; D possibly corresponds to TRBD2 (5 bases). The V end lost 1 base, the J end lost 0 bases, and 13 bases lay between the germline ends. CDR1 and CDR2 (germline): MDHEN, SYDVKM. There are 16 residues in the CDR3. Here the CDR3 reads CASSLSVQRSSYEQYF. In nucleotides, the CDR3 is TGTGCCAGCAGTTTATCCGTCCAGCGGAGCTCCTACGAGCAGTACTTC.

The chain carries TRBV2 and TRBJ1-1, with D possibly being TRBD1 (5 bases). The V end lost 9 bases, the J end lost 7 bases, and 24 bases lay between the germline ends. The CDR3 totals 15 residues. Germline assignment: CDR1 SNHLY and CDR2 FYNNEI. CDR3 nucleotides: TGTGCCAGGCGCCGAGGGACGGAGGTTGTTCGTGAAGCTTTCTTT. Its translation is CARRRGTEVVREAFF.

The CDR3 loop reads CASSWGKDNEQFF. DNA of the CDR3: TGTGCCAGCAGTTGGGGGAAAGACAATGAGCAGTTCTTC. The chain carries TRBV27 and TRBJ2-1; the D call may be TRBD1 or TRBD2 (5 bases each). The V end was cut by 4 bases, the J end by 5 bases, with 9 bases between. The CDR3 covers 13 residues. Germline V gene data show CDR1 as MNHEY and CDR2 as SMNVEV (reference sequence).